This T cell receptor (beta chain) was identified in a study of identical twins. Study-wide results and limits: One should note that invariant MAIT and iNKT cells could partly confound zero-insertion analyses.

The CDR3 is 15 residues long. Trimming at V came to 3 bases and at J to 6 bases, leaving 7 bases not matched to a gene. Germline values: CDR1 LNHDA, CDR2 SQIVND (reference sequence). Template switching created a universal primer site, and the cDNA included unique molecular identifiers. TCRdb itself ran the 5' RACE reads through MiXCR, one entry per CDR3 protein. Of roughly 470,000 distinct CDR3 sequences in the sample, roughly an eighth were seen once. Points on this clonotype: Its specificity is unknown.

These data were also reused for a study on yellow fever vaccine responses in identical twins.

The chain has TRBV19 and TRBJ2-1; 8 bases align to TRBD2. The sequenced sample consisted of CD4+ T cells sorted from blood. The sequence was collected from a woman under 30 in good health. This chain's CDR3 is CASSIGGLVRNEQFF. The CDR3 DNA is TGTGCCAGTAGTATCGGGGGACTAGTTCGCAATGAGCAGTTCTTC.